This T cell receptor (beta chain) was captured by sequencing in a study of early T cells in non-severe SARS-CoV-2 infection. From the 5' RACE reads, TCRdb called clonotypes with MiXCR, one entry per CDR3 protein. The data show some 50,000 distinct CDR3 sequences, with about 9.7% seen just once and under 5% held by the top ten. The sequencing sample was made of whole blood. The receptor source for this set is an adult who was a healthcare worker with PCR-confirmed SARS-CoV-2 infection or an uninfected control (not recorded which).

This clonotype was picked up a small number of times. The chain recombines TRBV27 with TRBJ2-7; a possible D gene is TRBD1 (6 bases). Trimming removed 4 bases at V and 2 bases at J, with 15 bases between. There are 15 residues in the CDR3. CDR1 and CDR2 from the germline V gene are MNHEY and SMNVEV (reference sequence). CDR3 sequence (DNA): TGTGCCAGCAGTTCCCCGAACAGGGCGCCCTACGAGCAGTACTTC. Translating gives CASSSPNRAPYEQYF.